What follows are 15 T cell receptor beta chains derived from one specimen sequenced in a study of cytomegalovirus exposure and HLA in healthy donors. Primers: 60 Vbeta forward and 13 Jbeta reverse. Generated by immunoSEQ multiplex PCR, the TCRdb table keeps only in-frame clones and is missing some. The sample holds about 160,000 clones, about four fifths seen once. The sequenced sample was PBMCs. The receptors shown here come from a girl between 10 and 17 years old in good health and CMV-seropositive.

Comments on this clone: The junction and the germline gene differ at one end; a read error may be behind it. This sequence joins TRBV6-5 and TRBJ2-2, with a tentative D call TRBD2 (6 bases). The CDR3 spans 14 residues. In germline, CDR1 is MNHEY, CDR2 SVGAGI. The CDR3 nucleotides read TGTGCCAGCAGTTACGGGGGGAACGCCGGGGAGCTGTTTTTT. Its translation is CASSYGGNAGELFF.

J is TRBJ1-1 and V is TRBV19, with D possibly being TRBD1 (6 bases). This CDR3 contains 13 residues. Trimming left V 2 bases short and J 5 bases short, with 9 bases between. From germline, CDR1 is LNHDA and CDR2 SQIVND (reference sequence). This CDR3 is CASSIRGATEAFF. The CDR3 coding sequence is TGTGCCAGTAGTATACGGGGGGCGACTGAAGCTTTCTTT. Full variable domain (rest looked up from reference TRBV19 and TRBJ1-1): DGGITQSPKYLFRKEGQNVTLSCEQNLNHDAMYWYRQDPGQGLRLIYYSQIVNDFQKGDIAEGYSVSREKKESFPLTVTSAQKNPTAFYLCASSIRGATEAFFGQGTRLTVV.

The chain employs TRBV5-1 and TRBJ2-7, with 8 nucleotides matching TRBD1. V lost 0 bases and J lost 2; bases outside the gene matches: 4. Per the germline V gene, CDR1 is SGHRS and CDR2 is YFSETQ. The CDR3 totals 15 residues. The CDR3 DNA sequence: TGCGCCAGCAGCTTGGTGACAGGGGAGGCCTACGAGCAGTACTTC. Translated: CASSLVTGEAYEQYF.

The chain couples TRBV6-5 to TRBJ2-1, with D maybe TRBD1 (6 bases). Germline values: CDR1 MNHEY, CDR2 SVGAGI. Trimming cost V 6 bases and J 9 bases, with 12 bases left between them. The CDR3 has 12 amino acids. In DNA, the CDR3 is TGTGCCAGCAGGCGTAGGGGGAGTGAGCAGTTCTTC. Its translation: CASRRRGSEQFF.

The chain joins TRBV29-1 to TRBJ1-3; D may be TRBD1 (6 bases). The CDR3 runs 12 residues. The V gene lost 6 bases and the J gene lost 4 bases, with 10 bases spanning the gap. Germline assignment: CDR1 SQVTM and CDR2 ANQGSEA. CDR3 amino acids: CSVLDRGNTIYF. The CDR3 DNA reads TGCAGCGTCCTGGACAGAGGAAACACCATATATTTT.

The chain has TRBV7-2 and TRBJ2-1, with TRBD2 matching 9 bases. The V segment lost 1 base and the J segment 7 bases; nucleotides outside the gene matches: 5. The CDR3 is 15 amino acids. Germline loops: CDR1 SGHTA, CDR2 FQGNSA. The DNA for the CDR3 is TGTGCCAGCAGCTTAGTTAGCGGGGGAGTTAATGAGCAGTTCTTC. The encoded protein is CASSLVSGGVNEQFF. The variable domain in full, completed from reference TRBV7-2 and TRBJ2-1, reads GAGVSQSPSNKVTEKGKDVELRCDPISGHTALYWYRQSLGQGLEFLIYFQGNSAPDKSGLPSDRFSAERTGGSVSTLTIQRTQQEDSAVYLCASSLVSGGVNEQFFGPGTRLTVL.

This chain's CDR3 is CASSFTDRGYTGELFF. CDR3 DNA sequence: TGTGCCAGCAGCTTCACGGACAGGGGATACACCGGGGAGCTGTTTTTT. V is TRBV5-5 and J is TRBJ2-2; 9 bases fit TRBD1. V lost 2 bases and J lost 3; bases outside the gene matches: 5. The CDR3 consists of 16 residues. Germline lookup yields CDR1 SGHKS and CDR2 YYEKEE (reference sequence).

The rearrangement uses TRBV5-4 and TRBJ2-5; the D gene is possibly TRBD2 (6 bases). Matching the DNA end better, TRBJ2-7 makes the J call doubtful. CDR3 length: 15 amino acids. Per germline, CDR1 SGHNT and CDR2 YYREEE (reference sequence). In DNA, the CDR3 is TGTGCCAGCAGCCACCCCACGGAGGGGAACTACGAGCAGTACTTC. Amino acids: CASSHPTEGNYEQYF.

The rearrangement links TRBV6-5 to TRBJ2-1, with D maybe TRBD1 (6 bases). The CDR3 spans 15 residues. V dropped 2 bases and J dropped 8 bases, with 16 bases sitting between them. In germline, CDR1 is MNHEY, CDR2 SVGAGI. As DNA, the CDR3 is TGTGCCAGCAGTTACCCGGGACAAGAGGGCCATGAGCAGTTCTTC. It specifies CASSYPGQEGHEQFF.

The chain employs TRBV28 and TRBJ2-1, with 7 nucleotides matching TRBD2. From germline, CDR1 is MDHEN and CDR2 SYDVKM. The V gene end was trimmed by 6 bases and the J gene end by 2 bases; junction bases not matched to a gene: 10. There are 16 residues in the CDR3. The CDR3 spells CASSYPLAATYNEQFF. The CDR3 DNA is TGTGCCAGCAGCTACCCCCTAGCGGCAACCTACAATGAGCAGTTCTTC.

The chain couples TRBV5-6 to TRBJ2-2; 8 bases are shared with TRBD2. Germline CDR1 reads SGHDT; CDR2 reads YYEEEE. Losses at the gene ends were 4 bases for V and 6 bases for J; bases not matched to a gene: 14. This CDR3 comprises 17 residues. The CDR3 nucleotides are TGTGCCAGCAGCCCCGTGCCTCGGGGGGGCTATTCCGGGGAGCTGTTTTTT. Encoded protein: CASSPVPRGGYSGELFF.

The CDR3 spells CAISDGLQNTEAFF. The CDR3 DNA sequence: TGTGCCATCAGTGATGGCTTGCAGAACACTGAAGCTTTCTTT. The V call is TRBV10-3, the J call TRBJ1-1; D is undetermined. This CDR3 is 14 amino acids long. The germline CDR1 and CDR2 sequences are ENHRY and SYGVKD. Trimming took 3 bases from V and 1 from J, leaving 9 bases between them.

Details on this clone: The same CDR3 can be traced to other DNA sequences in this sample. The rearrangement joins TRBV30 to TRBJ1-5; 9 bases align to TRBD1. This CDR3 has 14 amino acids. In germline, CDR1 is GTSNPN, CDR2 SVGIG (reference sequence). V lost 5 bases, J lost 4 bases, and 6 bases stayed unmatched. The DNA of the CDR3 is TGTGCCTGGTCCCCGGGACAGGGTAATCAGCCCCAGCATTTT. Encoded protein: CAWSPGQGNQPQHF.

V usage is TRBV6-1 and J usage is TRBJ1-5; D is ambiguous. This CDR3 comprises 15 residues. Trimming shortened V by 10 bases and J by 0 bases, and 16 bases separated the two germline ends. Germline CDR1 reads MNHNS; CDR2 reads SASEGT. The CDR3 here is CATSPSTTSNQPQHF. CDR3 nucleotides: TGTGCCACCTCACCTTCCACAACTAGCAATCAGCCCCAGCATTTT.

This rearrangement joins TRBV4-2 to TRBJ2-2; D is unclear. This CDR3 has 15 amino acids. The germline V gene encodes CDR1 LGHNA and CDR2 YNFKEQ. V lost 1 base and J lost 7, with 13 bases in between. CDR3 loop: CASSQGWAGVGELFF. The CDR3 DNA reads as TGTGCCAGCAGCCAAGGGTGGGCAGGTGTCGGGGAGCTGTTTTTT.